The rows below give T cell receptor beta chains drawn from one sample of a study of T cells in Graves' hyperthyroidism and ophthalmopathy. TCRdb recomputed calls from the multiplex PCR reads with MiXCR, one row per CDR3 protein. The sample yields 600,000 to 900,000 distinct CDR3 sequences, 16% seen once. The specimen sequenced was blood. The receptors originated from a man younger than 35 with Graves' hyperthyroidism. CDR3s include the opening cysteine and the closing phenylalanine or tryptophan. The D gene is left open where the match is weak. A row's size may be missing; if present it is once, few, many or a size class.

V	J	size	D	CDR3	DNA
TRBV18	TRBJ2-7	many	.	CASSRQGNTYEQYF	TGTGCCAGCTCCCGGCAGGGGAATACCTACGAGCAGTACTTC
TRBV10-3	TRBJ2-1	.	TRBD2	CAISDPSGRNEQFF	TGTGCCATCAGTGACCCTAGCGGACGCAATGAGCAGTTCTTC
TRBV18	TRBJ1-6	few	.	CASSPRTDNSPLHF	TGTGCCAGCTCCCCACGGACAGACAATTCACCCCTCCACTTT
TRBV28	TRBJ2-3	many	TRBD2	CASSLYSPGLAGSTDTQYF	TGTGCCAGCAGTTTATATTCCCCGGGACTAGCGGGTAGCACAGATACGCAGTATTTT
TRBV28	TRBJ1-2	few	.	CASMQQGPLYGYTF	TGTGCCAGCATGCAACAGGGACCTCTCTATGGCTACACCTTC
TRBV15	TRBJ2-5	few	TRBD1	CATSRDRDSTSWGTQYF	TGTGCCACCAGCAGAGATCGGGACAGCACCAGTTGGGGAACCCAGTACTTC
TRBV5-1	TRBJ2-1	many	TRBD1	CASRARQGAWGEQFF	TGCGCCAGCAGGGCTCGACAGGGGGCTTGGGGTGAGCAGTTCTTC
TRBV5-6	TRBJ2-5	.	.	CASSFEQAVVETQYF	TGTGCCAGCAGCTTCGAGCAGGCGGTGGTGGAGACCCAGTACTTC
TRBV5-1	TRBJ2-3	many	.	CASSLAGTDTQYF	TGTGCCAGCAGCTTAGCGGGCACAGATACGCAGTATTTT
TRBV7-2	TRBJ2-7	many	TRBD1	CASSLRPGQGYYEQYF	TGTGCCAGCAGCTTAAGGCCCGGACAGGGTTACTACGAGCAGTACTTC
TRBV5-1	TRBJ2-1	few	.	CASSSQGTGSEQFF	TGCGCCAGCAGCTCTCAGGGCACGGGAAGTGAGCAGTTCTTC
TRBV12-5	TRBJ1-1	many	TRBD1	CASGWWTGVNTEAFF	TGTGCTAGTGGTTGGTGGACAGGGGTGAACACTGAAGCTTTCTTT
TRBV20-1	TRBJ2-7	many	.	CSASRGADSYEQYF	TGCAGTGCTAGCAGAGGAGCGGACTCCTACGAGCAGTACTTC
TRBV4-1	TRBJ1-2	few	TRBD1	CASRGQGAYGYTF	TGCGCCAGCCGGGGACAGGGTGCTTATGGCTACACCTTC
TRBV11-1	TRBJ1-2	many	TRBD1	CASSVTGTGSFGTGYTF	TGTGCCAGCAGCGTTACCGGGACAGGGTCGTTCGGTACCGGCTACACCTTC
TRBV20-1	TRBJ1-5	.	.	CSAGQLNQPQHF	TGCAGTGCTGGACAGCTGAATCAGCCCCAGCATTTT
TRBV28	TRBJ2-5	many	.	CASSKTTSWGKTQYF	TGTGCCAGCAGTAAGACGACCTCATGGGGGAAGACCCAGTACTTC
TRBV20-1	TRBJ1-1	few	TRBD1	CSVGTGATEAFF	TGCAGTGTCGGGACAGGGGCAACTGAAGCTTTCTTT
TRBV28	TRBJ2-3	.	.	CASSPWTASTDTQYF	TGTGCCAGCAGTCCATGGACGGCTAGCACAGATACGCAGTATTTT
TRBV6-1	TRBJ2-3	few	TRBD1	CASRTLPTGEYTDTQYF	TGTGCCAGCAGGACCCTTCCGACAGGGGAATACACAGATACGCAGTATTTT
TRBV6-1	TRBJ2-3	.	.	CASTALGPSTDTQYF	TGTGCCAGCACCGCTTTAGGGCCAAGCACAGATACGCAGTATTTT
TRBV6-2/TRBV6-3	TRBJ1-1	.	TRBD1	CASSIPWTGLRRTEAFF	TGTGCCAGCAGTATCCCTTGGACAGGGCTGAGGCGCACTGAAGCTTTCTTT
TRBV28	TRBJ2-1	.	TRBD1	CASSLFETGYRNEQFF	TGTGCCAGCAGTTTATTCGAGACAGGGTATAGAAATGAGCAGTTCTTC
TRBV6-6	TRBJ2-7	.	TRBD2	CASSYSSTSGLSYEQYF	TGTGCCAGCAGTTACTCCTCGACTAGCGGGCTTTCCTACGAGCAGTACTTC
TRBV6-2/TRBV6-3	TRBJ1-1	many	.	CASSLVGPEAFF	TGTGCCAGCAGTCTTGTGGGGCCTGAAGCTTTCTTT
TRBV27	TRBJ2-1	few	TRBD1	CASSSVLTGASNEQFF	TGTGCCAGCAGTTCCGTCTTGACAGGGGCTAGCAATGAGCAGTTCTTC
TRBV24-1	TRBJ1-1	many	TRBD1	CATSDLRGQSFRNTEAFF	TGTGCCACCAGTGATTTGAGGGGACAGAGTTTTCGGAACACTGAAGCTTTCTTT
TRBV4-1	TRBJ2-7	.	TRBD2	CASSQGRGLAGVEQYF	TGCGCCAGCAGCCAAGGGCGGGGACTAGCGGGAGTTGAGCAGTACTTC
TRBV5-1	TRBJ1-1	.	.	CASSLGGITENTEAFF	TGCGCCAGCAGCTTGGGTGGCATAACAGAGAACACTGAAGCTTTCTTT
TRBV20-1	TRBJ2-3	many	TRBD2	CSARGGASGSTDTQYF	TGCAGTGCTAGAGGAGGGGCTAGCGGAAGCACAGATACGCAGTATTTT
TRBV3-1	TRBJ2-1	.	TRBD2	CASSQIRASGLEDNEQFF	TGTGCCAGCAGCCAAATACGGGCTAGCGGGTTAGAGGACAATGAGCAGTTCTTC
TRBV27	TRBJ2-6	.	TRBD2	CASSPRVGGTGANVLTF	TGTGCCAGCAGTCCCCGAGTGGGGGGGACTGGGGCCAACGTCCTGACTTTC
TRBV18	TRBJ1-2	many	.	CASSPKSARDGYTF	TGTGCCAGCTCACCAAAGTCGGCTAGAGATGGCTACACCTTC
TRBV7-2	TRBJ2-3	many	TRBD2	CASSLGTSGDTQYF	TGTGCCAGCAGCTTAGGGACTAGCGGGGATACGCAGTATTTT
TRBV7-8	TRBJ2-1	many	.	CASSLGGRGNEQFF	TGTGCCAGCAGCTTAGGAGGCCGGGGCAATGAGCAGTTCTTC
TRBV4-2	TRBJ1-5	few	.	CASSQEPPDSNQPQHF	TGTGCCAGCAGCCAAGAACCGCCGGATAGCAATCAGCCCCAGCATTTT
TRBV20-1	TRBJ1-1	few	.	CSAFPGRREAFF	TGCAGTGCTTTCCCAGGGAGGAGGGAAGCTTTCTTT
TRBV29-1	TRBJ2-7	.	TRBD2	CSVSTSGYEQYF	TGCAGCGTCTCGACTAGCGGATACGAGCAGTACTTC
TRBV7-8	TRBJ2-1	many	TRBD2	CASSLGRLAGRYEQFF	TGTGCCAGCAGCTTAGGTCGACTAGCGGGACGCTATGAGCAGTTCTTC
TRBV20-1	TRBJ2-3	many	.	CSALQGDTQYF	TGCAGTGCGCTACAGGGAGATACGCAGTATTTT
TRBV24-1	TRBJ2-5	few	.	CATSEGPQETQYF	TGTGCCACCAGTGAGGGACCCCAAGAGACCCAGTACTTC
TRBV5-1	TRBJ1-3	.	.	CASSSGGSGNTIYF	TGCGCCAGCAGCTCCGGAGGATCGGGAAACACCATATATTTT
TRBV19	TRBJ2-7	.	TRBD2	CASSSLGDPGGEQYF	TGTGCCAGTAGTTCGCTCGGGGACCCGGGAGGCGAGCAGTACTTC
TRBV29-1	TRBJ1-2	many	.	CSVDQGTDYGYTF	TGCAGCGTTGATCAGGGGACGGATTATGGCTACACCTTC
TRBV4-1	TRBJ2-3	many	.	CASSHQGTDTQYF	TGCGCCAGCAGCCATCAGGGGACAGATACGCAGTATTTT
TRBV19	TRBJ1-1	.	.	CASTGGVRPHNTEAFF	TGTGCCAGTACGGGAGGGGTTCGCCCGCACAACACTGAAGCTTTCTTT
TRBV4-1	TRBJ2-3	few	.	CASRRGVGRSTDTQYF	TGCGCCAGCAGAAGGGGGGTGGGGCGCAGCACAGATACGCAGTATTTT
TRBV27	TRBJ2-1	few	.	CASSFDLVNEQFF	TGTGCCAGCAGTTTCGATCTAGTCAATGAGCAGTTCTTC
TRBV7-8	TRBJ2-7	.	.	CASSLQRKDEQYF	TGTGCCAGCAGCTTACAGAGGAAGGACGAGCAGTACTTC